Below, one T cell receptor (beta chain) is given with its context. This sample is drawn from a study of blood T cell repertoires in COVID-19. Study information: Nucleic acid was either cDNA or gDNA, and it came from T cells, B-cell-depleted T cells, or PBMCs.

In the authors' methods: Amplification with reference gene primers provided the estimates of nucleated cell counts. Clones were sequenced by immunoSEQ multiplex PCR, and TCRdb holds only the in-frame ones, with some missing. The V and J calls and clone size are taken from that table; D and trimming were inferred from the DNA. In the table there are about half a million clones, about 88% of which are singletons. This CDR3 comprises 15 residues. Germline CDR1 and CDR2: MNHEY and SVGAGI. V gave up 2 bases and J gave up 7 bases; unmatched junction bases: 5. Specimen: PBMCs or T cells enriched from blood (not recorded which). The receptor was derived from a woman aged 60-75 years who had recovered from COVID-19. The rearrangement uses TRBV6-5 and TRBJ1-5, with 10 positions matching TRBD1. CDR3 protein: CASSYPGTGDQPQHF. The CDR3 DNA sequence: TGTGCCAGCAGTTACCCCGGGACAGGGGACCAGCCCCAGCATTTT.